This T cell receptor beta chain emerged from a study of CXCR3-negative and CXCR3-positive naive CD8 T cells. This CDR3 spans 14 amino acids. Germline CDR1 DFQATT, CDR2 SNEGSKA (reference sequence). Sorting yielded triplicates of fewer than 350,000 cells for each CD8+ T cell subset. The libraries of TRB cDNA were constructed through 5' RACE using UMI labels. From the 5' RACE reads, TCRdb lists one entry per CDR3 protein and no DNA. This sample contains tens of thousands of distinct CDR3 sequences. This sequence originates from a human donor in good health. Some clones in this sample may be carry-over from other donors' samples. V usage is TRBV20-1 and J usage is TRBJ1-1; the D gene TCRdb calls, TRBD1, cannot be checked with no DNA. Sample: memory CD8+ T cells from blood. Here the CDR3 reads CSASPLDRNTEAFF.